The clone carrying this T cell receptor (beta chain) was observed at least ten times. Its antigen remains unknown. These data belong to a study of T cells in Graves' hyperthyroidism and ophthalmopathy. Trimming stripped 5 bases from V and 4 bases from J, with 14 bases between. The germline CDR1 and CDR2 sequences are SGHNT and YENEEA. The CDR3 totals 14 residues. Study results and caveats: Most clonotypes expanded in the thyroid (above 0.001) were also present in blood. In the analysis, a 13 V-J model separated ophthalmopathy from stable hyperthyroidism.

Using RNA transcripts as the source, TCR beta CDR3 regions were amplified. First-round RT-PCR with HTBI primers amplified the TCR CDR3 region. TCRdb independently ran MiXCR on the multiplex PCR reads; one entry per CDR3 protein. The data contain some 350,000 distinct CDR3 sequences, around 15% of them singletons. Thyroid ultrasound and orbital computed tomography, with clinical symptoms and serum thyroxine and TRAb, informed diagnoses. The PBMCs were sourced from fresh peripheral blood (more than 8.5 ml). The source of this sequence is a woman in her forties with Graves' ophthalmopathy. Sequenced material: blood. J is TRBJ1-1 and V is TRBV11-3; D is possibly TRBD1 (6 bases). The CDR3 protein is CASSLTGFSTEAFF. DNA for the CDR3: TGTGCCAGCAGCCTAACAGGGTTTAGCACTGAAGCTTTCTTT.